Sequencing of this TCR beta chain was carried out in a study of blood T cell repertoires in COVID-19. Across the whole study: The origin of the acute and convalescent COVID-19 samples was the United States, Italy and Spain. The cDNA or gDNA used as material had been derived from T cells, B-cell-depleted T cells, or PBMCs.

Germline V lookup: CDR1 LGHNT, CDR2 FRNRAP. The junction had 6 bases not matched to a gene; V was cut back by 1 base and J by 5 bases. CDR3 length equals 15 residues. In the original workflow: Cell counts per sample came from amplifying reference gene primers. The table came from immunoSEQ multiplex PCR; TCRdb's copy has only in-frame clones and leaves some out. V and J calls and clone size follow that table, whereas D and trimming were derived from the DNA. The sample records hundreds of thousands of clones, about 79% being singletons. The chain uses TRBV12-5 and TRBJ2-7, with 9 bases fitting TRBD1. The sample consisted of peripheral blood. This TCR derives from a man aged 80 or over with acute or convalescent COVID-19. The CDR3 nucleotides are TGTGCTAGTGGTTTGGGAGGGACAGGGAAACACGAGCAGTACTTC. This codes for CASGLGGTGKHEQYF.